This TCR beta chain was found in a study of graft-versus-host responses after intestinal transplantation. Whole-study context: Grafts were multivisceral, liver-intestinal, or isolated intestinal.

V lost 5 bases and J 8 bases, leaving 21 bases between the germline ends. The CDR3 length is 15 residues. Germline V gene data show CDR1 as MNHEY and CDR2 as SVGAGI. Overall study findings and caveats: Researchers found peak circulating GvH clone levels linked to early post-transplant HvG declines. Where graft-donor T cell macrochimerism was present, patients had high graft-versus-host to host-versus-graft clonal ratios in allografts. The marrow of recipients harbored GvH clones, and ileum or blood showed some of them first.

As regards this clone: The antigen remains undetermined.

Libraries were prepared by immunoSEQ multiplex PCR; TCRdb keeps only in-frame clonotypes and omits some of them. Among over 45,000 clones listed, 94% were seen once. Here the sequenced sample was unstimulated CD4+ T cells sorted from spleen or lymph node cells, taken before transplant. The chain links TRBV6-5 to TRBJ1-2, with D perhaps TRBD1 (5 bases). This TCR derives from a human donor who was the organ donor for an intestinal transplant. CDR3 amino acids: CASSAGAKGGIGYTF. The DNA for the CDR3 is TGTGCCAGCAGTGCCGGGGCCAAAGGAGGAATCGGCTACACCTTC.